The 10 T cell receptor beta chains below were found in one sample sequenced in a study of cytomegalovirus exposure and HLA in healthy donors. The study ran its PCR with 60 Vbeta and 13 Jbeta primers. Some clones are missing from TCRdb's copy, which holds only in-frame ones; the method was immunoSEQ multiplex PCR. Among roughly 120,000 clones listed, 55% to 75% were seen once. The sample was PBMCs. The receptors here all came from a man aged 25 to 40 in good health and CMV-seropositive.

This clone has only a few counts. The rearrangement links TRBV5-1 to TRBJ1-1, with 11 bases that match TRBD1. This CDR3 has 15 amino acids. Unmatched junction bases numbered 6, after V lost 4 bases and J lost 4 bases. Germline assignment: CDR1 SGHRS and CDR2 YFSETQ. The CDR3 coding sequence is TGCGCCAGCAGCCCCCCCGGGACAGGGGGCACTGAAGCTTTCTTT. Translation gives CASSPPGTGGTEAFF.

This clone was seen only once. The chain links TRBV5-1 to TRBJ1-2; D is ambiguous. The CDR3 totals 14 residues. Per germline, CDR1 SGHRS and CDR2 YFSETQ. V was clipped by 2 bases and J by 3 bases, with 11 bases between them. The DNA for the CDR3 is TGCGCCAGCAGCTTTACCGGGAGCTACTATGGCTACACCTTC. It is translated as CASSFTGSYYGYTF.

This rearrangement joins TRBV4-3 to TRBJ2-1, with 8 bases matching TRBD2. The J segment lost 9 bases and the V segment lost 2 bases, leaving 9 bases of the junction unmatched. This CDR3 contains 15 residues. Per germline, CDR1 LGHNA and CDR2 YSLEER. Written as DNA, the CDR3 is TGCGCCAGCAGCCAATATCGGCGGGAGGACGGTGAGCAGTTCTTC. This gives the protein CASSQYRREDGEQFF.

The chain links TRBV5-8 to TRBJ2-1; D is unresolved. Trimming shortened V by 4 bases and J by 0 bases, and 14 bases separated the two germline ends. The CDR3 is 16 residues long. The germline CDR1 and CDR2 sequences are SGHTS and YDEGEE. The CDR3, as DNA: TGTGCCAGCAGCGCGCCTGTCGCGAGCTCCTACAATGAGCAGTTCTTC. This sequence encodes CASSAPVASSYNEQFF.

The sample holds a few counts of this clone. CDR3 in DNA: TGTGCCAGCAGAAGACAGGTCTCTGGGGCCAACGTCCTGACTTTC. Its translation: CASRRQVSGANVLTF. V usage is TRBV6-5 and J usage is TRBJ2-6; D perhaps matches TRBD1 (6 bases). This CDR3 is 15 amino acids long. V dropped 6 bases and J dropped 0 bases, with 9 bases sitting between them. Germline values: CDR1 MNHEY, CDR2 SVGAGI.

CDR3: CATSRDPGRQETQYF. In DNA form, the CDR3 reads TGTGCCACCAGCAGAGATCCTGGCAGACAAGAGACCCAGTACTTC. This chain uses TRBV15 with TRBJ2-5; D gene unclear. V was shortened by 0 bases and J by 2 bases, with 10 bases between the two germline ends. The CDR3 has 15 residues. Per germline, CDR1 LNHNV and CDR2 YYDKDF (reference sequence).

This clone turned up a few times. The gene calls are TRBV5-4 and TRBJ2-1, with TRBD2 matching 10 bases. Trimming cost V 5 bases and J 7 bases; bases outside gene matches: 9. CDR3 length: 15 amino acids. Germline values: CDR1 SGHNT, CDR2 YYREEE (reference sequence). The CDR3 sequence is CASRPKREGLNEQFF. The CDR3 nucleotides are TGTGCCAGCAGACCCAAGCGGGAGGGCCTTAATGAGCAGTTCTTC. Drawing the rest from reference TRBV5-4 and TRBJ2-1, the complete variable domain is ETGVTQSPTHLIKTRGQQVTLRCSSQSGHNTVSWYQQALGQGPQFIFQYYREEENGRGNFPPRFSGLQFPNYSSELNVNALELDDSALYLCASRPKREGLNEQFFGPGTRLTVL.

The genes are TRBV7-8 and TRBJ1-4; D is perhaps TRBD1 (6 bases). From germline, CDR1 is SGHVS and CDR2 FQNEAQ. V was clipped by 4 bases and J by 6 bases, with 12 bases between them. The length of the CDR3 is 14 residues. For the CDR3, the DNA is TGTGCCAGCAGCTCAGTAGGGGGATATGAAAAACTGTTTTTT. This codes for CASSSVGGYEKLFF.

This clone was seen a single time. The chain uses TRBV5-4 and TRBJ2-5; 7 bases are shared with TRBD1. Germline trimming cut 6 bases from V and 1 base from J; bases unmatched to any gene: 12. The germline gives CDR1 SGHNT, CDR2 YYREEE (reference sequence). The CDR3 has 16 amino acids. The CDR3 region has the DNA TGTGCCAGCAAGGGACAGCCCATGGAGTCCCAAGAGACCCAGTACTTC. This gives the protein CASKGQPMESQETQYF.

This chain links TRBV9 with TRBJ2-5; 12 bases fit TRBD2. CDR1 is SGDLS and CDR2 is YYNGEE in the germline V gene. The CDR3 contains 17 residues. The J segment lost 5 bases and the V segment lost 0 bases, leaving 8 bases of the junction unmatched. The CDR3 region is CASSVGSSGGGSETQYF. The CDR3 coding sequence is TGTGCCAGCAGCGTAGGTTCTAGCGGGGGGGGGAGTGAGACCCAGTACTTC.